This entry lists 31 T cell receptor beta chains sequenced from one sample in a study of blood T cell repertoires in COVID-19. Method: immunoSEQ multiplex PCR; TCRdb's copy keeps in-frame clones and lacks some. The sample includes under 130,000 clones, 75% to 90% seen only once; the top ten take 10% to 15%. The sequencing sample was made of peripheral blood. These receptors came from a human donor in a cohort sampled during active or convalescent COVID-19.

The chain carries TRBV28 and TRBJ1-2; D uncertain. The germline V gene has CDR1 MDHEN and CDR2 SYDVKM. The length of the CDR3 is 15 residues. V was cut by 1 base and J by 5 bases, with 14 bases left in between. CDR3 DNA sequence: TGTGCCAGCAGTTTATATCCGGGAATGGAATATGGCTACACCTTC. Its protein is CASSLYPGMEYGYTF.

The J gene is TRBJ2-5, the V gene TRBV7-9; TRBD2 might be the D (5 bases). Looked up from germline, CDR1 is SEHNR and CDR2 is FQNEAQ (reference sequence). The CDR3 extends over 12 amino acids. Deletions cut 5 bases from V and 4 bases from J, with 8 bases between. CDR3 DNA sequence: TGTGCCAGCAGCCGGGAACGAGAGACCCAGTACTTC. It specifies CASSRERETQYF.

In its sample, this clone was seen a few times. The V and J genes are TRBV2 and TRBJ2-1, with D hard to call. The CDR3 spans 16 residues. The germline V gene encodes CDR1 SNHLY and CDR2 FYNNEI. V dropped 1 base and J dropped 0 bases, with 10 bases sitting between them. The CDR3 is CASSEEKADSYNEQFF. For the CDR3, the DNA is TGTGCCAGCAGTGAAGAGAAGGCGGACTCCTACAATGAGCAGTTCTTC.

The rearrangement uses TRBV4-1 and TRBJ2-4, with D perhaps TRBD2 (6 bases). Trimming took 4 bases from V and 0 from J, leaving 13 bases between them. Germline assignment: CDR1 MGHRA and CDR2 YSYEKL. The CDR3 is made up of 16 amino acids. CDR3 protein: CASSPRGGLAKNIQYF. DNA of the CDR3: TGCGCCAGCAGCCCCCGTGGAGGGCTAGCCAAAAACATTCAGTACTTC.

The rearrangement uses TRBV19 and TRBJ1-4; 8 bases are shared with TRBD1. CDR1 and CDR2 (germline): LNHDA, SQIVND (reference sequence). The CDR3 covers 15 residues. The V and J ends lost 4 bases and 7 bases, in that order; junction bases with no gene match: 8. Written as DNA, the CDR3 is TGTGCCAGTAGTACAGGGGGCGGTTTGGGTGAAAAACTGTTTTTT. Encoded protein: CASSTGGGLGEKLFF.

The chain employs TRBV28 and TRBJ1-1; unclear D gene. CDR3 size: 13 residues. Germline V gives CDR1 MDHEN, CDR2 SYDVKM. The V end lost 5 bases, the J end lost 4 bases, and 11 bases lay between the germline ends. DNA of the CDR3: TGTGCCAGCAGTCTCCTGGGGAGCACTGAAGCTTTCTTT. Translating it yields CASSLLGSTEAFF.

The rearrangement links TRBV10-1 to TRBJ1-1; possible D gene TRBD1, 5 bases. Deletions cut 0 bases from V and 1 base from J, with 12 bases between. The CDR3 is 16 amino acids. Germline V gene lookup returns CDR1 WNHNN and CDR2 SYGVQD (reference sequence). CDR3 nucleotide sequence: TGCGCCAGCAGTGAGTCGATGGGACTCACGAACACTGAAGCTTTCTTT. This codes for CASSESMGLTNTEAFF.

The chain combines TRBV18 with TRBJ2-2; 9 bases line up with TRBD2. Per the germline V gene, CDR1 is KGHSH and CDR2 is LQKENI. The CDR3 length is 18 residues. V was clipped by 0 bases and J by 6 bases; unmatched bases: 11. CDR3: CASSPPTRVLAGSGELFF. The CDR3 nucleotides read TGTGCCAGCTCACCACCTACGCGCGTACTAGCGGGTTCCGGGGAGCTGTTTTTT.

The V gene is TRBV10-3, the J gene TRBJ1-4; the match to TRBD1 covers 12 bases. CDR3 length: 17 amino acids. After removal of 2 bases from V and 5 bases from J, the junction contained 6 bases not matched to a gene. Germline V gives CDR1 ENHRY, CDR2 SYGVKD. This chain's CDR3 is CAISEGTGGAENEKLFF. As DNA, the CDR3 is TGTGCCATCAGTGAGGGGACAGGGGGCGCAGAAAATGAAAAACTGTTTTTT.

The CDR3 protein is CASSKFHLGRDTEAFF. Written as DNA, the CDR3 is TGTGCCAGCAGCAAGTTTCATCTGGGGAGGGACACTGAAGCTTTCTTT. The chain employs TRBV21-1 and TRBJ1-1. TRBV21-1 is a recognized pseudogene. The CDR3 covers 16 residues.

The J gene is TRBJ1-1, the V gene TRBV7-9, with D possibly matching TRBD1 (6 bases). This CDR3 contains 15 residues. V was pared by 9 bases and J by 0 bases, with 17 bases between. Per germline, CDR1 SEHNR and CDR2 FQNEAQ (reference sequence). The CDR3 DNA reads TGTGCCAGTCAGGGGTGGGGCACCGTGAACACTGAAGCTTTCTTT. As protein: CASQGWGTVNTEAFF.

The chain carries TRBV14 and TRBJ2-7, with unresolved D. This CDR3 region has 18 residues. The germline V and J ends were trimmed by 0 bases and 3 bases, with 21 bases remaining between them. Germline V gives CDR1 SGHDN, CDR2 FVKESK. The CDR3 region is CASSQEAWLGLINYEQYF. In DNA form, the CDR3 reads TGTGCCAGCAGCCAAGAGGCTTGGTTGGGCCTGATAAACTACGAGCAGTACTTC.

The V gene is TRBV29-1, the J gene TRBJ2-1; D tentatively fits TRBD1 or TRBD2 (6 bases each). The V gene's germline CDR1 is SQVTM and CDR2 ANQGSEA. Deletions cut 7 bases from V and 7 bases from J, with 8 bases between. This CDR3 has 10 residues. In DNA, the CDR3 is TGCAGCGCGGGGGCAAATGAGCAGTTCTTC. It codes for CSAGANEQFF.

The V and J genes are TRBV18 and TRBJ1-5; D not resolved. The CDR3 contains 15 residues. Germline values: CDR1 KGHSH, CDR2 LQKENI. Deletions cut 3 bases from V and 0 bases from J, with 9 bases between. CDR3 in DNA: TGTGCCAGCTCACCGCAGGTTAATAGCAATCAGCCCCAGCATTTT. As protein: CASSPQVNSNQPQHF.

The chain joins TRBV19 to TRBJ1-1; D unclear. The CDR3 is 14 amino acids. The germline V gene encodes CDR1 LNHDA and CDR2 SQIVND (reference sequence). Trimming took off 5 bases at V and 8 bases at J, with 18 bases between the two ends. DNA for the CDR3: TGTGCCAGTAGTGGTCCCCCGGAGGAGCAGGAAGCTTTCTTT. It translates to CASSGPPEEQEAFF.

CDR3 in amino acids: CASSSVAGRSTDTQYF. The CDR3 bases are TGCGCCAGCAGCTCTGTAGCGGGACGTAGCACAGATACGCAGTATTTT. The J gene is TRBJ2-3, the V gene TRBV5-1; 8 bases agree with TRBD2. The length of the CDR3 is 16 residues. The J segment lost 0 bases and the V segment lost 3 bases, leaving 6 bases of the junction unmatched. CDR1 is SGHRS, CDR2 YFSETQ, per germline.

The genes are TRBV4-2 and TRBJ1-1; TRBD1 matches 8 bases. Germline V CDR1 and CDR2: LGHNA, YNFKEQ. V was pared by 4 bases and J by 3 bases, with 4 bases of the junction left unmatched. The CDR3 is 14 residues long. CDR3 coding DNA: TGTGCCAGCAGCCGAGGACAGGGAGACACTGAAGCTTTCTTT. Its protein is CASSRGQGDTEAFF.

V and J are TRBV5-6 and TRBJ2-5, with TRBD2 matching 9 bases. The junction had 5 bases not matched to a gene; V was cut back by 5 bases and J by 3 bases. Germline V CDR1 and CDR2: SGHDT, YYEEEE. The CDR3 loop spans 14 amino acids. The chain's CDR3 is CASSWRGGEETQYF. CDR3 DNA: TGTGCCAGCAGTTGGCGGGGGGGCGAAGAGACCCAGTACTTC.

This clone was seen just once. The CDR3 DNA is TGTGCCAGCAGCTCGGACAGGGGGTCCTACAATGAGCAGTTCTTC. Its translation is CASSSDRGSYNEQFF. The chain couples TRBV5-4 to TRBJ2-1, with 10 nucleotides matching TRBD1. Germline-derived CDR1 and CDR2 are SGHNT and YYREEE (reference sequence). Germline trimming cut 3 bases from V and 1 base from J; bases unmatched to any gene: 1. This CDR3 spans 15 amino acids.

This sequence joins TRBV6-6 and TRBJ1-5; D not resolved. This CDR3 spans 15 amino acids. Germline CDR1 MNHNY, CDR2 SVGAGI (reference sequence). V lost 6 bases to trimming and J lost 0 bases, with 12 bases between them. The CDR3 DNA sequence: TGTGCCAGCAGAGAGCACGGGGATAGCAATCAGCCCCAGCATTTT. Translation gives CASREHGDSNQPQHF.

CDR3 sequence (DNA): TGCAGCGTTCGTGGTCGGGAGACCCAGTACTTC. Translation: CSVRGRETQYF. The chain is built from TRBV29-1 and TRBJ2-5; no definite D call. Germline assignment: CDR1 SQVTM and CDR2 ANQGSEA. V shed 5 bases and J shed 5 bases, with 9 bases lying between them. CDR3 length: 11 amino acids.

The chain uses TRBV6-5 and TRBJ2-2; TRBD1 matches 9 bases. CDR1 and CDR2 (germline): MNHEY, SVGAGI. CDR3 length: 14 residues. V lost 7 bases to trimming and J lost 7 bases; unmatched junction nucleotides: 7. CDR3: CASTRDRVGGELFF. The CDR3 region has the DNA TGTGCCAGCACCCGGGACAGGGTCGGCGGGGAGCTGTTTTTT.

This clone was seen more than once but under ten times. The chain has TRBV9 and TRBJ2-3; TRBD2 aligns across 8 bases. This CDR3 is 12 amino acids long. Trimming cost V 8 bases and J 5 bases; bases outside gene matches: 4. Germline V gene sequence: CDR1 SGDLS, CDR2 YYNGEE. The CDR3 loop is CASGLAGDTQYF. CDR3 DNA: TGTGCCAGTGGACTAGCCGGAGATACGCAGTATTTT.

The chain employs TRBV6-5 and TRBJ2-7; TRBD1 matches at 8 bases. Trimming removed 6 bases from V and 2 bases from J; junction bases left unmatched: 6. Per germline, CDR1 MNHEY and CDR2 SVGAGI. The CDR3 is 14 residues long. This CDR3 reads CASRDRETPYEQYF. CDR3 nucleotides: TGTGCCAGCAGGGACAGGGAGACCCCCTACGAGCAGTACTTC.

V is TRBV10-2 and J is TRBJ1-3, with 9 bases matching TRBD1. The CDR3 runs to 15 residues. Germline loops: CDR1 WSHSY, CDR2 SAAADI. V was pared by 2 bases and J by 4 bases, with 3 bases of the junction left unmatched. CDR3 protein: CASSEGDRVGNTIYF. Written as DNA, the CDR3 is TGCGCCAGCAGTGAGGGGGACAGGGTCGGAAACACCATATATTTT.

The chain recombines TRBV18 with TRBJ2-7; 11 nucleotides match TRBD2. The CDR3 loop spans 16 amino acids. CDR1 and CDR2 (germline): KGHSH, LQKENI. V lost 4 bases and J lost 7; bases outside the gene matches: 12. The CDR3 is CASSQGTSGGGGEQYF. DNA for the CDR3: TGTGCCAGCTCACAGGGTACTAGCGGGGGCGGAGGTGAGCAGTACTTC.

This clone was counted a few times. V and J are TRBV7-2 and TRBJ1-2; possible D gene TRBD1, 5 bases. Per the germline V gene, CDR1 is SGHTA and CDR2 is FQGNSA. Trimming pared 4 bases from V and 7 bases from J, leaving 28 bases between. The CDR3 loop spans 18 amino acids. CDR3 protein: CASSSPRGRGSPVFGYTF. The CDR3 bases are TGTGCCAGCAGCTCACCCCGCGGTAGGGGCAGCCCCGTCTTTGGCTACACCTTC.

CDR3 amino acids: CASSRDRGRQETQYF. The CDR3 DNA sequence: TGTGCCAGCAGCCGCGACAGGGGGCGTCAAGAGACCCAGTACTTC. J is TRBJ2-5 and V is TRBV7-8; 10 nucleotides align to TRBD1. The CDR3 extends over 15 amino acids. The trim removed 5 bases at V and 2 bases at J, leaving 5 bases unmatched. The germline gives CDR1 SGHVS, CDR2 FQNEAQ.

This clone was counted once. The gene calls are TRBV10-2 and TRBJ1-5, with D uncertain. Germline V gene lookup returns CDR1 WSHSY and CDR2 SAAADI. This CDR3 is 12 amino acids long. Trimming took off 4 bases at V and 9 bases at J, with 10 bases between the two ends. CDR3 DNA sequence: TGCGCCAGCAGTGCTGACTACTGGCCCCAGCATTTT. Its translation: CASSADYWPQHF.

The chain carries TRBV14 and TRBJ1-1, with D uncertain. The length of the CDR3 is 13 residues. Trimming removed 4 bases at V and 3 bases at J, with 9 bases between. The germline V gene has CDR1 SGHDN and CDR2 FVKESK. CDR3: CASSREEHTEAFF. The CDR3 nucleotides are TGTGCCAGCAGCCGAGAGGAGCACACTGAAGCTTTCTTT.

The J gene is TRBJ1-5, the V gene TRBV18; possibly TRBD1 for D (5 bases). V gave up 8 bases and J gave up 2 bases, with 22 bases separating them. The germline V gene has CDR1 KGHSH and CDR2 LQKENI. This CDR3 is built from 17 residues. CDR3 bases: TGTGCCAGCCATGGGTCGGTCTCAGGAGGGGGCAATCAGCCCCAGCATTTT. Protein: CASHGSVSGGGNQPQHF.